Listed below are T cell receptor beta chains from one sample, sequenced in a study of naive and memory T cell subsets. One entry per CDR3 protein results from TCRdb running MiXCR on the UMI-ligation and nested PCR reads. The table shows over 90,000 distinct CDR3 sequences, with around 11% occurring only once. Specimen: naive CD4+ T cells from blood. The receptors were gathered from a human donor in good health. CDR3s include the opening cysteine and the closing phenylalanine or tryptophan. A D gene is named only where the DNA matches it firmly. Clone size is not always given. Where it is, it says once, few, many or a class for expanded clones.

j_gene	d_gene	abundance	v_gene	CDR3nt	CDR3aa
TRBJ2-5	NA	many	TRBV7-2	TGTGCCAGCAGCTTAGCTCTATCCAAGAGAGAGACCCAGTACTTC	CASSLALSKRETQYF
TRBJ2-1	TRBD2	NA	TRBV11-2	TGTGCCAGCAGCCCTGTAGCGGGAAAAAACAATGAGCAGTTCTTC	CASSPVAGKNNEQFF
TRBJ1-2	NA	NA	TRBV29-1	TGCAGCGTTGCGGGGCAGGGCTATGGCTACACCTTC	CSVAGQGYGYTF
TRBJ2-7	NA	few	TRBV12-3/TRBV12-4	TGTGCCAGCAGTTTAAGCCCCGGCTACGAGCAGTACTTC	CASSLSPGYEQYF
TRBJ1-2	TRBD1	many	TRBV3-1	TGTGCCAGCAGCCGACAGGGCAACTATGGCTACACCTTC	CASSRQGNYGYTF
TRBJ2-7	TRBD1	NA	TRBV12-3/TRBV12-4	TGTGCCAGCAGCACTGGGACAGCCAGCTCCTACGAGCAGTACTTC	CASSTGTASSYEQYF
TRBJ1-3	TRBD1	few	TRBV15	TGTGCCACCAGCAGAGATCGGGGGAGGGGGCAGTACTCTGGAAACACCATATATTTT	CATSRDRGRGQYSGNTIYF
TRBJ2-5	NA	few	TRBV29-1	TGCAGCGTTGAGTTCTCGGTCAGGGGACAGACCCAGTACTTC	CSVEFSVRGQTQYF
TRBJ2-3	NA	many	TRBV20-1	TGCAGTGCCCGAGGGTCAGGACTAAGCACAGATACGCAGTATTTT	CSARGSGLSTDTQYF
TRBJ2-2	NA	few	TRBV6-2/TRBV6-3	TGTGCCAGCAGTCCGGGGGACGTCCATTTCGGGGAGCTGTTTTTT	CASSPGDVHFGELFF
TRBJ1-1	NA	NA	TRBV19	TGTGCCAGTAGTACCAGGACAAAAACCCTCGGGGGGTCGACTGAAGCTTTCTTT	CASSTRTKTLGGSTEAFF
TRBJ2-3	TRBD1	NA	TRBV7-1	TGTGCCAGCACCGCGGACAGGTCTTTGGATACGCAGTATTTT	CASTADRSLDTQYF
TRBJ2-7	NA	NA	TRBV27	TGTGCCAGCAGCGACCTGCACCGCGAGCAGTACTTC	CASSDLHREQYF
TRBJ2-1	TRBD2	many	TRBV7-9	TGTGCCAGCAGCCAAAGACAGGGACTAGCACAGTTGAACCGGGCCTACAATGAGCAGTTCTTC	CASSQRQGLAQLNRAYNEQFF
TRBJ1-5	NA	many	TRBV20-1	TGCAGTGCTAGCTCCCCGAGCGGGAACAATCAGCCCCAGCATTTT	CSASSPSGNNQPQHF
TRBJ2-1	TRBD2	NA	TRBV27	TGTGCCAGCACCCTCCGGGTAGCGGGAGGGATATACAATGAGCAGTTCTTC	CASTLRVAGGIYNEQFF
TRBJ2-6	NA	many	TRBV4-1	TGCGCCAGCAGCCAAGATCTGATATTTGGGCTGATCGGTGGGGCCAACGTCCTGACTTTC	CASSQDLIFGLIGGANVLTF
TRBJ2-5	NA	NA	TRBV4-2	TGTGCCAGCAGCCGTATTAATAGCGAGGAAGAGACCCAGTACTTC	CASSRINSEEETQYF
TRBJ1-3	NA	NA	TRBV6-6	TGTGCCAGCGCTAGAGAGGCCTCTGGAAACACCATATATTTT	CASAREASGNTIYF
TRBJ2-3	TRBD2	many	TRBV2	TGTGCCAGCAGAGTATCTTCGACAAGCGAAACCCGACTAGCGGGCACAGATACGCAGTATTTT	CASRVSSTSETRLAGTDTQYF
TRBJ1-6	TRBD1	few	TRBV2	TGTGCCAGCCGGGGGACAACAGGGGGTAATTCACCCCTCCACTTT	CASRGTTGGNSPLHF
TRBJ2-7	NA	few	TRBV6-5	TGTGCCAGCAGTGCCGGTAGTGTGTCAGGGGCCCGAGAGCAGTACTTC	CASSAGSVSGAREQYF
TRBJ2-5	NA	NA	TRBV11-2	TGTGCCAGCAGCTTGGGCCCAGAGACCCAGTACTTC	CASSLGPETQYF
TRBJ1-5	TRBD1	NA	TRBV6-2/TRBV6-3	TGTGCCAGCAGTCCGACGACAGGGCTGAATCAGCCCCAGCATTTT	CASSPTTGLNQPQHF
TRBJ1-2	NA	NA	TRBV24-1	TGTGCCACCGCCGGAGCGGGAAGCGGCTACACCTTC	CATAGAGSGYTF
TRBJ2-3	TRBD2	few	TRBV12-3/TRBV12-4	TGTGCCAGCAGTGGCGGGGGGAGCCCAGATACGCAGTATTTT	CASSGGGSPDTQYF
TRBJ1-2	NA	NA	TRBV6-2/TRBV6-3	TGTGCCAGCAGTTCGGATTACTTGCCCTATGGCTACACCTTC	CASSSDYLPYGYTF
TRBJ1-4	NA	NA	TRBV18	TGTGCCAGCTCACCAGTGGGTGGTGAAAAACTGTTTTTT	CASSPVGGEKLFF
TRBJ1-5	TRBD1	many	TRBV29-1	TGCAGCGTAACCGGGACAGGGGGCGACGGCCAGCCCCAGCATTTT	CSVTGTGGDGQPQHF
TRBJ2-7	NA	many	TRBV11-2	TGTGCCAGCAGCCATTACGGCCCCAGCGGAAACGAGCAGTACTTC	CASSHYGPSGNEQYF
TRBJ1-4	NA	once	TRBV15	TGTGCCACCAGCAGAGATATACAGGCTGAAAAACTGTTTTTT	CATSRDIQAEKLFF
TRBJ2-5	NA	NA	TRBV7-9	TGTGCCAGCAGTAGGGAAAACCAAGAGACCCAGTACTTC	CASSRENQETQYF
TRBJ1-1	NA	NA	TRBV11-2	TGTGCCAGCAGCTTTACAGGGTTCGCTGAAGCTTTCTTT	CASSFTGFAEAFF
TRBJ1-5	TRBD1	few	TRBV15	TGTGCCACCAGCAGAGACAACCGGGACAGGACATTT	CATSRDNRDRTF
TRBJ2-4	NA	NA	TRBV6-2/TRBV6-3	TGTGCCAGCAGTGTTTTTCCCGCGACAGGTGGAGATCAGTACTTC	CASSVFPATGGDQYF
TRBJ2-1	NA	few	TRBV12-3/TRBV12-4	TGTGCCAGCAGTTTACGACGGCGAGGTCGTGAGCAGTTCTTC	CASSLRRRGREQFF
TRBJ2-2	TRBD1	many	TRBV13	TGTGCCAGCAGCGCTGGGACAGAACTAAACACCGGGGAGCTGTTTTTT	CASSAGTELNTGELFF
TRBJ2-4	NA	few	TRBV7-2	TGTGCCAGCAGCTTAAGGACGTCTTCTCTGGCCAAAAACATTCAGTACTTC	CASSLRTSSLAKNIQYF
TRBJ2-7	TRBD1	few	TRBV6-5	TGTGCCAGCAGTTACGGCCGGACAGGGTCCTACGAGCAGTACTTC	CASSYGRTGSYEQYF
TRBJ1-5	NA	many	TRBV6-2/TRBV6-3	TGTGCCAGCAACGATGGTGGGGCTAGGAATCAGCCCCAGCATTTT	CASNDGGARNQPQHF
TRBJ2-1	NA	few	TRBV12-3/TRBV12-4	TGTGCCAGCAGTTTCAATCGGTTATTCTCCTACAATGAGCAGTTCTTC	CASSFNRLFSYNEQFF
TRBJ1-3	TRBD1	NA	TRBV3-1	TGTGCCAGCAGCCGGACAGGCTCCTCTGGAAACACCATATATTTT	CASSRTGSSGNTIYF
TRBJ2-1	TRBD2	many	TRBV20-1	TGCAGTGCCAGCAGGACTAGCGGGGAGCAGTTCTTC	CSASRTSGEQFF
TRBJ2-7	TRBD2	NA	TRBV3-1	TGTGCCAGCAGCCACACAGGAGGGAGGGCCTACGAGCAGTACTTC	CASSHTGGRAYEQYF
TRBJ2-1	NA	few	TRBV12-3/TRBV12-4	TGTGCCAGCAGTCCCCGGACTACCCCCTACAATGAGCAGTTCTTC	CASSPRTTPYNEQFF
TRBJ2-2	NA	NA	TRBV24-1	TGTGCCACCAGTGATTTGGACCTAGTTCCTGGGGAGCTGTTTTTT	CATSDLDLVPGELFF
TRBJ2-3	NA	NA	TRBV7-3	TGTGCCAGCAGCCCCGGCGGGGGCAGGGCGGGGACGCAGTATTTT	CASSPGGGRAGTQYF
TRBJ2-3	NA	few	TRBV7-9	TGTGCCAGCAGCCGGTTTGAGGGCTCCACGCAGTATTTT	CASSRFEGSTQYF
TRBJ1-5	NA	NA	TRBV28	TGTGCCAGCAACCAGGGGCCATATCAGCCCCAGCATTTT	CASNQGPYQPQHF
TRBJ2-6	NA	few	TRBV12-3/TRBV12-4	TGTGCCAGCTGTCTCCAGGGTGGTGGGGCCAACGTCCTGACTTTC	CASCLQGGGANVLTF
TRBJ1-5	NA	NA	TRBV12-3/TRBV12-4	TGTGCCAGCAGTTCCTACCAGGCTCAGCCCCAGCATTTT	CASSSYQAQPQHF
TRBJ1-1	NA	few	TRBV6-1	TGTGCCAGCAGTGAAGTATCAGAGACTGAAGCTTTCTTT	CASSEVSETEAFF
TRBJ1-5	NA	NA	TRBV30	TGTGCCTGGACAGGGGCCCCCAATCAGCCCCAGCATTTT	CAWTGAPNQPQHF
TRBJ2-7	NA	NA	TRBV2	TGTGCCAGCAGTCTAAGGGGACTGAACTACGAGCAGTACTTC	CASSLRGLNYEQYF
TRBJ1-1	TRBD1	NA	TRBV12-3/TRBV12-4	TGTGCCAGCAGAACAGGGGGTGTGAACACTGAAGCTTTCTTT	CASRTGGVNTEAFF
TRBJ2-7	TRBD2	NA	TRBV2	TGTGCCAGCAATCTGTCCCCGGGGGGCTACGAGCAGTACTTC	CASNLSPGGYEQYF
TRBJ1-4	NA	NA	TRBV28	TGTGCCAGCAGGTTGGGTCTAGTTAATGAAAAACTGTTTTTT	CASRLGLVNEKLFF